Presented here are 17 T cell receptor beta chains from one specimen sequenced in a study of control samples from healthy donors and cancer patients. Profiling relied on immunoSEQ multiplex PCR, and the TCRdb table lists in-frame clones only, not all of them. Altogether around 85,000 clones are present, roughly 94% being singletons, with the ten largest covering roughly 5%. The sample comprised blood. Receptors originate from a woman younger than 35 in good health.

The gene calls are TRBV4-3 and TRBJ2-1; 11 nucleotides line up with TRBD2. Germline CDR1 reads LGHNA; CDR2 reads YSLEER. The V gene end was trimmed by 5 bases and the J gene end by 8 bases; junction bases not matched to a gene: 11. This CDR3 contains 16 residues. CDR3 region: CASSEYVAGGPYEQFF. The CDR3 bases are TGCGCCAGCAGCGAATATGTAGCGGGAGGGCCTTATGAGCAGTTCTTC.

Only one count was recorded for this clone. The chain links TRBV24-1 to TRBJ1-2, with a weak D call TRBD1 (5 bases). The length of the CDR3 is 12 residues. Germline CDR1 is KGHDR and CDR2 is SFDVKD. Trimming took off 5 bases at V and 5 bases at J, with 8 bases between the two ends. The CDR3 DNA follows: TGTGCCACCAGTGGCCAGGGTTATGGCTACACCTTC. Its translation: CATSGQGYGYTF.

The chain uses TRBV10-1 and TRBJ1-1, with D hard to call. Deletions cut 4 bases from V and 4 bases from J, with 16 bases between. The CDR3 is made up of 15 amino acids. Looked up from germline, CDR1 is WNHNN and CDR2 is SYGVQD (reference sequence). The CDR3 sequence is CASSGSEGGSTEAFF. DNA for the CDR3: TGCGCCAGCAGTGGGTCAGAAGGAGGGAGCACTGAAGCTTTCTTT.

The rearrangement uses TRBV7-9 and TRBJ2-4; D is unresolved. The CDR3 is 14 amino acids. In germline, CDR1 is SEHNR, CDR2 FQNEAQ (reference sequence). Trimming cost V 3 bases and J 0 bases, with 6 bases left between them. The CDR3, as DNA: TGTGCCAGCAGCTTTTCTGTAGCCAAAAACATTCAGTACTTC. Its protein product is CASSFSVAKNIQYF. Filled out from reference TRBV7-9 and TRBJ2-4, the complete variable domain reads DTGVSQNPRHKITKRGQNVTFRCDPISEHNRLYWYRQTLGQGPEFLTYFQNEAQLEKSRLLSDRFSAERPKGSFSTLEIQRTEQGDSAMYLCASSFSVAKNIQYFGAGTRLSVL.

The chain carries TRBV4-2 and TRBJ1-1; D might be TRBD1 (5 bases). This CDR3 has 12 residues. The germline CDR1 and CDR2 sequences are LGHNA and YNFKEQ. Trimming cost V 7 bases and J 6 bases, with 12 bases left between them. The CDR3 protein is CASTSRGAEAFF. The DNA of the CDR3 is TGTGCCAGCACCTCCCGGGGCGCTGAAGCTTTCTTT.

The chain links TRBV2 to TRBJ1-1; 10 bases match TRBD1. V lost 7 bases to trimming and J lost 2 bases; unmatched junction nucleotides: 4. The CDR3 consists of 14 residues. Germline values: CDR1 SNHLY, CDR2 FYNNEI. CDR3 amino acids: CASIRDRGNTEAFF. CDR3 DNA sequence: TGTGCCAGCATACGGGACAGGGGAAACACTGAAGCTTTCTTT.

This clone was detected only once. The chain has TRBV2 and TRBJ2-5; the match to TRBD2 covers 9 bases. The CDR3 totals 13 residues. The J segment lost 5 bases and the V segment lost 5 bases, leaving 3 bases of the junction unmatched. Per the germline V gene, CDR1 is SNHLY and CDR2 is FYNNEI. Here the CDR3 reads CASSNSGSETQYF. In DNA form, the CDR3 reads TGTGCCAGCAGTAATAGCGGGAGCGAGACCCAGTACTTC.

The chain is built from TRBV27 and TRBJ2-7; D is ambiguous. This CDR3 comprises 12 residues. Trimming stripped 4 bases from V and 3 bases from J, with 7 bases between. Germline V gives CDR1 MNHEY, CDR2 SMNVEV (reference sequence). DNA for the CDR3: TGTGCCAGCAGTTCTTCAAACTACGAGCAGTACTTC. Protein product: CASSSSNYEQYF.

This clone was seen a single time. The chain combines TRBV5-6 with TRBJ1-1, with 8 bases matching TRBD1. The CDR3 has 16 amino acids. CDR1 SGHDT and CDR2 YYEEEE come from the germline V gene. The V and J ends lost 2 bases and 4 bases, in that order; junction bases with no gene match: 10. The CDR3 sequence: CASSLMTGEQFTEAFF. CDR3 sequence (DNA): TGTGCCAGCAGCTTAATGACAGGGGAGCAATTCACTGAAGCTTTCTTT. Drawing the rest from reference TRBV5-6 and TRBJ1-1, the complete variable domain is DAGVTQSPTHLIKTRGQQVTLRCSPKSGHDTVSWYQQALGQGPQFIFQYYEEEERQRGNFPDRFSGHQFPNYSSELNVNALLLGDSALYLCASSLMTGEQFTEAFFGQGTRLTVV.

V gene TRBV24-1 combines with J gene TRBJ2-5; D is uncertain. Germline lookup yields CDR1 KGHDR and CDR2 SFDVKD. V dropped 9 bases and J dropped 0 bases, with 10 bases sitting between them. This CDR3 comprises 13 residues. The CDR3 protein is CATRPQNQETQYF. The CDR3 nucleotides are TGTGCCACCCGGCCGCAGAACCAAGAGACCCAGTACTTC.

The chain couples TRBV28 to TRBJ1-2; 7 bases match TRBD1. The CDR3 runs 14 residues. V shed 4 bases, J shed 4 bases, and the junction held 6 bases outside the gene matches. Germline V gene lookup returns CDR1 MDHEN and CDR2 SYDVKM. The DNA for the CDR3 is TGTGCCAGCAGTTCGACAGGGAGTGGCTATGGCTACACCTTC. Protein sequence: CASSSTGSGYGYTF.

This clone has just one count. The chain has TRBV6-2 or TRBV6-3 and TRBJ2-7; D may be TRBD2 (7 bases). The CDR3 loop spans 15 amino acids. Trimming removed 2 bases at V and 0 bases at J, with 11 bases between. CDR1 is MNHEY and CDR2 is SVGEGT in the germline V gene. CDR3 in amino acids: CASSYGGAYSYEQYF. The DNA for the CDR3 is TGTGCCAGCAGTTACGGGGGGGCATACTCCTACGAGCAGTACTTC.

V gene TRBV7-8 combines with J gene TRBJ1-2, with D tentatively TRBD1 (5 bases). V lost 1 base and J lost 6, with 9 bases in between. Germline CDR1 reads SGHVS; CDR2 reads FQNEAQ. The CDR3 has 13 amino acids. The CDR3 sequence: CASSLGDLDGYTF. CDR3 sequence (DNA): TGTGCCAGCAGCTTAGGGGACCTAGATGGCTACACCTTC.

The rearrangement uses TRBV18 and TRBJ1-3, with D maybe TRBD1 (6 bases). This CDR3 spans 15 amino acids. V shed 4 bases and J shed 0 bases, with 10 bases lying between them. CDR1 and CDR2 from the germline V gene are KGHSH and LQKENI. CDR3 bases: TGTGCCAGCTCACGGGGGGCCAGCTCTGGAAACACCATATATTTT. This encodes CASSRGASSGNTIYF.

The genes are TRBV6-4 and TRBJ2-3; the match to TRBD2 covers 12 bases. The V gene end was trimmed by 8 bases and the J gene end by 6 bases; junction bases not matched to a gene: 9. The CDR3 sequence is 15 residues long. Looked up from germline, CDR1 is MRHNA and CDR2 is SNTAGT. CDR3 amino acids: CASAMLAGGPDTQYF. The CDR3 DNA sequence: TGTGCCAGCGCGATGCTAGCGGGGGGGCCCGATACGCAGTATTTT.

The J gene is TRBJ2-7, the V gene TRBV9; D uncertain. V dropped 4 bases and J dropped 2 bases, with 13 bases sitting between them. CDR1 and CDR2 from the germline V gene are SGDLS and YYNGEE. The CDR3 has 14 residues. As DNA, the CDR3 is TGTGCCAGCAGCACAGCGACCCTAGCCTACGAGCAGTACTTC. It is translated as CASSTATLAYEQYF.

This rearrangement joins TRBV28 to TRBJ2-7; 8 bases match TRBD1. Per the germline V gene, CDR1 is MDHEN and CDR2 is SYDVKM. The CDR3 has 13 residues. J lost 3 bases, V lost 4 bases, and 2 bases had no gene match. CDR3 sequence (DNA): TGTGCCAGCAGTTACGACAGGGGCTACGAGCAGTACTTC. Encoded protein: CASSYDRGYEQYF.